A selection of T cell receptor beta chains follows, all from one sample in a study of a mutant IDH1 vaccine in newly diagnosed glioma. The data were produced by immunoSEQ multiplex PCR, yet TCRdb's version contains in-frame clones alone and is incomplete. This table has around 58,000 clones, about 80% appearing once. These receptors' targets are unknown. This sample comprised PBMCs, obtained from a glioma patient whose treatment included an IDH1 peptide vaccine. The source is a man aged 25-45 years with glioma. Both conserved end residues are part of each CDR3. The order of the fields is J gene, D gene, clone size, V gene, CDR3 DNA, CDR3 protein. D genes are given only for firm matches. Clone size is not always given. Where it is, it says once, few, many or a class for expanded clones.

TRBJ1-4 - - TRBV7-9 TGTGCCAGCAGAGCAGGGTTCACTAATGAAAAACTGTTTTTT CASRAGFTNEKLFF
TRBJ1-2 - few TRBV5-4 TGTGCCAGCAGCTACAACTATGGCTACACCTTC CASSYNYGYTF
TRBJ1-1 - - TRBV19 TGTGCCAGTAGTATAGATCGACAGACCTCCGCTATGGGGAACACTGAAGCTTTCTTT CASSIDRQTSAMGNTEAFF
TRBJ2-1 - - TRBV11-2 TGTGCCAGCAGCCCCCGGACAGCCAGCCAATCTTACAATGAGCAGTTCTTC CASSPRTASQSYNEQFF
TRBJ2-1 - - TRBV10-3 TGTGCCATCAGTGAGTCGATATCAGGGAACAATGAGCAGTTCTTC CAISESISGNNEQFF
TRBJ1-3 - once TRBV19 TGTGCCAGTAGTATAGACCCGGCGACAAACACCATATATTTT CASSIDPATNTIYF
TRBJ1-2 - - TRBV9 TGTGCCAGCAGCGTAGATCTGGGGGCGTCTTGGGGCTACACCTTC CASSVDLGASWGYTF
TRBJ2-7 TRBD1 once TRBV19 TGTGCCAGTTCCCGTGGGACAGGGAGCTACGAGCAGTACTTC CASSRGTGSYEQYF
TRBJ2-3 - - TRBV5-4 TGTGCCAGCAGCTTGGGTGTAGGAGGTACAGATACGCAGTATTTT CASSLGVGGTDTQYF
TRBJ1-6 - - TRBV18 TGTGCCAGCTCACCACCCTCCGGACTGACCCTCCACTTT CASSPPSGLTLHF
TRBJ1-2 TRBD1 few TRBV7-9 TGTGCCAGCAGCTTCGGAGGGGGCAACTATGGCTACACCTTC CASSFGGGNYGYTF
TRBJ2-5 - - TRBV15 TGTGCCACCAGCAGAGATGTGAGGGTTCAAGAGACCCAGTACTTC CATSRDVRVQETQYF
TRBJ1-2 - - TRBV13 TGTGCCAGCAGCCACGACACTTACTATGGCTACACCTTC CASSHDTYYGYTF